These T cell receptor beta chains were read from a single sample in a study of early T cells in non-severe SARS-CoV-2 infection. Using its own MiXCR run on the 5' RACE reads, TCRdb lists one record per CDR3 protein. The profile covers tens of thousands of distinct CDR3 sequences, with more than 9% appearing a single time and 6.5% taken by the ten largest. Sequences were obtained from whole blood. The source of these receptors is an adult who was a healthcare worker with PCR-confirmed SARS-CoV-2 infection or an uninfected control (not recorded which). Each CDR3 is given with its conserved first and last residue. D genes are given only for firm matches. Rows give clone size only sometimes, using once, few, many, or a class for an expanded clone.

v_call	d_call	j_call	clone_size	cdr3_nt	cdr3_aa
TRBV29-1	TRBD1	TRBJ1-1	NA	TGCAGCGTTGGCGGGGGCAGGGGGACTGAAGCTTTCTTT	CSVGGGRGTEAFF
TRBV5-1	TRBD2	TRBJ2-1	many	TGCGCCAGCAGGCCGGGACTAGCGGGAGGGTACAATGAGCAGTTCTTC	CASRPGLAGGYNEQFF
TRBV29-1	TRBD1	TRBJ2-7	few	TGCAGCGCCTGGGACAGGGGGCTCGAGCAGTACTTC	CSAWDRGLEQYF
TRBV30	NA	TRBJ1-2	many	TGTGCCTGGAGTGGAGGGCAGGGAAATGGCTACACCTTC	CAWSGGQGNGYTF
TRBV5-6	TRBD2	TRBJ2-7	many	TGTGCCAGCAGCTTGGATGGTAGCGGGATAAACGAGCAGTACTTC	CASSLDGSGINEQYF
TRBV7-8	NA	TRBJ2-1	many	TGTGCCAGCAGCTCCAACTCCTACAATGAGCAGTTCTTC	CASSSNSYNEQFF
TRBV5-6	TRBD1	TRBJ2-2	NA	TGTGCCAGCAGTTCCGGGACAGGCCTGACCGGGGAGCTGTTTTTT	CASSSGTGLTGELFF
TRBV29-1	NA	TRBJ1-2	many	TGCAGCGTTGAACCAACAGGGTACGGCGGCTACACCTTC	CSVEPTGYGGYTF
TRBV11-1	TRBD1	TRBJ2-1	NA	TGTGCCAGCAGGTTGCCGGGACAGGGTCACAATGAGCAGTTCTTC	CASRLPGQGHNEQFF
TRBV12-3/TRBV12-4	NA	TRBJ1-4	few	TGTGCCAGCAGAACCCGGAGTGAAAAACTGTTTTTT	CASRTRSEKLFF
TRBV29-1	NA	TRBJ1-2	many	TGCAGCGTTGAAGTGACAGGCACTGCTGATGGCTACACCTTC	CSVEVTGTADGYTF
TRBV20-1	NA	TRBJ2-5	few	TGCAGTGCTAGAGATCGGACCAAATCCACGGAGACCCAGTACTTC	CSARDRTKSTETQYF
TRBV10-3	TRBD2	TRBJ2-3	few	TGTGCCATCAGTGGCGGGAGAACAGATACGCAGTATTTT	CAISGGRTDTQYF
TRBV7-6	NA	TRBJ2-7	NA	TGTGCCAGCAGCTTAGCACTAGAGGGAGGCGAGCAGTACTTC	CASSLALEGGEQYF
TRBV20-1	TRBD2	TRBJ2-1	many	TGCAGTGCTGAGCCTACTAGCGGGGCCTACAATGAGCAGTTCTTC	CSAEPTSGAYNEQFF
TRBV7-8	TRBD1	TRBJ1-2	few	TGTGCCAGCAGCTCCGGGACAGGGAATGGCTACACCTTC	CASSSGTGNGYTF
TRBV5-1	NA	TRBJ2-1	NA	TGCGCCAGCAGCTCTCTCATAGGAGGGCAGAACAATGAGCAGTTCTTC	CASSSLIGGQNNEQFF
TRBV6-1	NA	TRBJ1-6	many	TGTGCCAGCAGTGAAGGAGGGATACCCCTCCACTTT	CASSEGGIPLHF
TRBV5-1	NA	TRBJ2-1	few	TGCGCCAGCAGCTTGAAAACCCGGTCTACCTACAATGAGCAGTTCTTC	CASSLKTRSTYNEQFF
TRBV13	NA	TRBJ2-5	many	TGTGCCAGCAGCCTTTCTAGGGAGACCCAGTACTTC	CASSLSRETQYF
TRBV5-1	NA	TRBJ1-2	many	TGCGCCAGCCGGGCCGGGGCGGCCAACAATGGCTACACCTTC	CASRAGAANNGYTF
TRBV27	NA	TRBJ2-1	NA	TGTGCCAGCAGGATCGCCTCCTACAATGAGCAGTTCTTC	CASRIASYNEQFF
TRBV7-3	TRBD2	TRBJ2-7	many	TGTGCCAGCAGCCCGGGGGGAAGTGGGGCGGCGGCCCCCTACGAGCAGTACTTC	CASSPGGSGAAAPYEQYF
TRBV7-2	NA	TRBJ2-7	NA	TGTGCCAGCAGCCCGAGTAGTGGGTACGAGCAGTACTTC	CASSPSSGYEQYF
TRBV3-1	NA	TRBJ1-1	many	TGTGCCAGCAGCCAAGTCGGCGGAGCTTTCTTT	CASSQVGGAFF
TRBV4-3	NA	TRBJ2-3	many	TGCGCCAGCAGCCAAGTGTTCAGGGATACGCAGTATTTT	CASSQVFRDTQYF
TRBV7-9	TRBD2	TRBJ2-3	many	TGTGCCAGCAGTGTAGCGGGAGGTAGCACAGATACGCAGTATTTT	CASSVAGGSTDTQYF
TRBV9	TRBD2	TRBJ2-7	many	TGTGCCAGCAGCCTAGGACTAGCGGGAGGTCAGTACTTC	CASSLGLAGGQYF
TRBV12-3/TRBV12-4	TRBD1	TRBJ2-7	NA	TGTGCCAGCAGCAAACAACAGGGGGCCATCGGGCCCCCCTACGAGCAGTACTTC	CASSKQQGAIGPPYEQYF
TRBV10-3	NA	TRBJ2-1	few	TGTGCCATCAGGCTAGCTACAGTCGATGAGCAGTTCTTC	CAIRLATVDEQFF
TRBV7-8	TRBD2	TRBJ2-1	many	TGTGCCAGCATCCCTCCGGGACTAGCGGGACTAAATGAGCAGTTCTTC	CASIPPGLAGLNEQFF
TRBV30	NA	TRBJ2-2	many	TGTGCCTGGAGTGTACGCGGGGAGCTGTTTTTT	CAWSVRGELFF
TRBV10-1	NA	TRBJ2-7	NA	TGCGCCAGCAGCGAACTACAGGGCTCCGAGCAGTACTTC	CASSELQGSEQYF
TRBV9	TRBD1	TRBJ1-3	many	TGTGCCAGCAGCGCGACAGGGGCGCTCTCTGGAAACACCATATATTTT	CASSATGALSGNTIYF
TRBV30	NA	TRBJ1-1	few	TGTGCCTGGAGTGGGCAGGGACTCACTGAAGCTTTCTTT	CAWSGQGLTEAFF
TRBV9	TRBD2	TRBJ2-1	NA	TGTGCCAGCAGCGTAGCTCCCAGCGGGAGGGTAGGGGAGCAGTTCTTC	CASSVAPSGRVGEQFF
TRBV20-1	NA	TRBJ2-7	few	TGCAGTGCTAGATCGGCCCAGGGAAGCAGAGCCTACGAGCAGTACTTC	CSARSAQGSRAYEQYF
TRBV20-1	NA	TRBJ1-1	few	TGCAGTGCGAGACAGTTTCGAGGAGCTTTCTTT	CSARQFRGAFF
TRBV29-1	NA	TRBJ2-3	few	TGCAGCGTTGACGAGGGAACAGATACGCAGTATTTT	CSVDEGTDTQYF
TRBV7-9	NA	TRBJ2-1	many	TGTGCCAGCAGCCGGCAGGGGCCTGAGCAGTTCTTC	CASSRQGPEQFF
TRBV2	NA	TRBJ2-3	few	TGTGCCAGCGGGGGGACAGTTAGCCGCCCGGATACGCAGTATTTT	CASGGTVSRPDTQYF
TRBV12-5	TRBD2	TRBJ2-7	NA	TGTGCTAGTGGTCTTACCAGCCCGGGACTAGCGGGAGAGGGGTCCTACGAGCAGTACTTC	CASGLTSPGLAGEGSYEQYF
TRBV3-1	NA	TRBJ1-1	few	TGTGCCAGCAGCCAAGTGAGGGGGACTGAAGCTTTCTTT	CASSQVRGTEAFF
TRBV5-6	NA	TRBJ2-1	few	TGTGCCAGCAGCTTGGTCGCGTCCGGGAATGAGCAGTTCTTC	CASSLVASGNEQFF
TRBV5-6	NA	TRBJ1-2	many	TGTGCCAGCAGCTTAGGTGGCAGCCCCTACTATGGCTACACCTTC	CASSLGGSPYYGYTF
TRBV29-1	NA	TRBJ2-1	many	TGCAGCGCCCGTGAGAACTACAATGAGCAGTTCTTC	CSARENYNEQFF
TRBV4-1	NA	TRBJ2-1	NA	TGCGCCAGCAGCCAAGGTCGGGGGACTGGATACAATGAGCAGTTCTTC	CASSQGRGTGYNEQFF
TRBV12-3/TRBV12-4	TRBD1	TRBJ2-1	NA	TGTGCCAGCAGATCATGGGAGAGGGGACAGGGCAATGAGCAGTTCTTC	CASRSWERGQGNEQFF
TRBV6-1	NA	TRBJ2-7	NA	TGTGCCAGCAGGACTCGGGATCCCTACGAGCAGTACTTC	CASRTRDPYEQYF